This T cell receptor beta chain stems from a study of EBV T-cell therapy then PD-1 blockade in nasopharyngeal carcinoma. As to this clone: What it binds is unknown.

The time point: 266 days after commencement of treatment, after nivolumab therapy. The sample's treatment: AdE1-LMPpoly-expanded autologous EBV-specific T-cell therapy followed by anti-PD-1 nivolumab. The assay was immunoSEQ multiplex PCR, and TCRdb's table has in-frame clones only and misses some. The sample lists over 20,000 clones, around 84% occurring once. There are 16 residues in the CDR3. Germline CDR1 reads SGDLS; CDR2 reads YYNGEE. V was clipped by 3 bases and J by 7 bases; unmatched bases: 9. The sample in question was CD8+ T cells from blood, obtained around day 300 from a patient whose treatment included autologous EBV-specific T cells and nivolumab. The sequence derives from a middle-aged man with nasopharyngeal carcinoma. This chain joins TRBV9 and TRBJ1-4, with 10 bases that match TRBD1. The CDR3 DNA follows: TGTGCCAGCAGCGCCCCGGGACAGGGGAGGAGTGAAAAACTGTTTTTT. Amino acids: CASSAPGQGRSEKLFF.